Listed below are T cell receptor beta chains from one sample, sequenced in a study of post-analysis software for immune sequencing data. TCRdb reanalysed the PCR reads using MiXCR and keeps one entry per CDR3 protein. The profile shows about 770,000 distinct CDR3 sequences, 35% to 55% of them singletons. Specimen: blood. The receptors here all came from a girl aged 10 to 17 with multiple sclerosis. Both conserved end residues are part of each CDR3. The D gene is left open where the match is weak. Clone size, where shown, is once, few, many, or a class for clones that have expanded.

-	TRBV30	16	TRBJ2-3	TRBD2	TGTGCCTGGAGTCCAACCCGGACTAGTTGGCAAGATACGCAGTATTTT	CAWSPTRTSWQDTQYF
-	TRBV7-2	16	TRBJ2-2	-	TGTGCCAGCAGCCTCCTCCGGGCTGACCCCACCGGGGAGCTGTTTTTT	CASSLLRADPTGELFF
few	TRBV12-3/TRBV12-4	14	TRBJ2-4	TRBD2	TGTGCCAGCAGTTTCAGACTAGCGTGGGAGTATCAGTACTTC	CASSFRLAWEYQYF
-	TRBV6-5	14	TRBJ1-2	-	TGTGCCAGCAGTAGGGGGGTAGAGAACTATGGCTACACCTTC	CASSRGVENYGYTF
-	TRBV7-9	12	TRBJ1-4	-	TGTGCCAGCAGCGGGCGGATTGAAAAACTGTTTTTT	CASSGRIEKLFF
-	TRBV6-2/TRBV6-3	15	TRBJ2-1	TRBD2	TGTGCCAGCAGGGGTGGTCTAGCGGGAGCCGCTGAGCAGTTCTTC	CASRGGLAGAAEQFF
-	TRBV7-9	15	TRBJ2-7	-	TGTGCCAGCAGCTCCGAGGGGGGCGTCCACCACGAGCAGTACTTC	CASSSEGGVHHEQYF
few	TRBV28	16	TRBJ1-5	-	TGTGCCAGCAGCCTCGGCAGGGGACTTAGCAATCAGCCCCAGCATTTT	CASSLGRGLSNQPQHF
-	TRBV6-2/TRBV6-3	16	TRBJ2-7	-	TGTGCCAGCAGTTACTCGGGTTGGGGGAGCTCCTACGAGCAGTACTTC	CASSYSGWGSSYEQYF
-	TRBV14	16	TRBJ2-3	-	TGTGCCAGCAGCCAAGACCCCGGGAGAGTGTGGGATACGCAGTATTTT	CASSQDPGRVWDTQYF
-	TRBV28	15	TRBJ1-5	TRBD1	TGTGCCAGCAGCTGGGACAGGGGAGGCAATCAGCCCCAGCATTTT	CASSWDRGGNQPQHF
-	TRBV7-9	15	TRBJ2-7	TRBD1	TGTGCCGGCAGCCCCTCACGGACAGGGGGCCACGAGCAGTACTTC	CAGSPSRTGGHEQYF
-	TRBV12-3/TRBV12-4	11	TRBJ1-2	-	TGTGCCAGCAGTCCGGGGGCCGGCTACACCTTC	CASSPGAGYTF
few	TRBV12-3/TRBV12-4	13	TRBJ2-5	-	TGTGCCAGCAAGTCGAGCCCCCAAGAGACCCAGTACTTC	CASKSSPQETQYF
-	TRBV27	17	TRBJ2-1	TRBD2	TGTGCCGACCCCTACCCGGGGGGAGGGAGGTCATACAATGAGCAGTTCTTC	CADPYPGGGRSYNEQFF
few	TRBV5-6	21	TRBJ2-1	TRBD2	TGTGCCAGCAGCTTGGTCGGACTAGCGGGAGGCCCATACGATATTTACAATGAGCAGTTCTTC	CASSLVGLAGGPYDIYNEQFF
-	TRBV4-1	16	TRBJ2-6	-	TGCGCCAGCAGCCAAGAACAGGAGTCTGGGGCCAACGTCCTGACTTTC	CASSQEQESGANVLTF
-	TRBV28	15	TRBJ2-1	-	TGTGCCAGCAGCCCACGCGGATACTCCTACAATGAGCAGTTCTTC	CASSPRGYSYNEQFF